Listed below are T cell receptor beta chains from one sample, sequenced in a study of T cells after posttransplantation cyclophosphamide. Assay: immunoSEQ multiplex PCR; the TCRdb copy retains only in-frame clones and omits some. The repertoire holds fewer than 8,500 clones, with around four fifths as singletons. The sequences come from CD8+ T cells sorted from PBMCs, collected around 1,500 days after allogeneic stem cell transplant with posttransplant cyclophosphamide. These receptors all stem from a female patient aged 45-65 years who received an allogeneic stem cell transplant from a related donor, was CMV-positive, and had no GVHD. Some T cells may arise from the graft donor. Both conserved end residues are part of each CDR3. Each record gives: V gene, clone size, J gene, D gene, CDR3 protein, CDR3 DNA. D genes are given only for firm matches. Some rows have no size entry. The others give once, few or many, or a class for an expanded clone.

TRBV4-1	.	TRBJ1-1	.	CASSQDLGGIGNTEAFF	TGCGCCAGCAGCCAAGATCTGGGAGGTATCGGCAACACTGAAGCTTTCTTT
TRBV7-3	.	TRBJ2-1	TRBD2	CASSLIAGGSSSYNEQFF	TGTGCCAGCAGTTTAATAGCGGGAGGGTCGAGCTCCTACAATGAGCAGTTCTTC
TRBV28	.	TRBJ2-1	.	CASRLDLSSYNEQFF	TGTGCCAGCAGGCTAGACTTGAGCTCCTACAATGAGCAGTTCTTC
TRBV21-1	few	TRBJ1-1	.	CASSKLGSPEAFF	TGTGCCAGCAGCAAGCTAGGCAGCCCCGAAGCTTTCTTT
TRBV4-1	.	TRBJ1-5	.	CASSYRVAVNQPQHF	TGCGCCAGCAGCTACAGGGTTGCGGTCAATCAGCCCCAGCATTTT
TRBV29-1	.	TRBJ2-4	TRBD2	CSLLAGDKNIQYF	TGCAGCTTATTAGCGGGAGACAAAAACATTCAGTACTTC
TRBV30	.	TRBJ1-5	TRBD1	CAWSTGGINQPQHF	TGTGCCTGGAGCACAGGGGGGATAAATCAGCCCCAGCATTTT
TRBV13	few	TRBJ2-7	.	CASSSGHQSYEQYF	TGTGCCAGCAGTTCAGGACATCAATCCTACGAGCAGTACTTC
TRBV5-6	once	TRBJ2-1	.	CASSMGAPADNEQFF	TGTGCCAGCAGCATGGGGGCTCCAGCTGACAATGAGCAGTTCTTC
TRBV25-1	.	TRBJ2-1	TRBD1	CASSAWTGGEGNEQFF	TGTGCCAGCAGTGCCTGGACAGGGGGTGAGGGCAATGAGCAGTTCTTC
TRBV30	.	TRBJ2-7	.	CAWDHLGGGGEQYF	TGTGCCTGGGACCATTTGGGGGGAGGCGGCGAGCAGTACTTC
TRBV13	.	TRBJ1-3	.	CASSLGPGGAGNTIYF	TGTGCCAGCAGCTTAGGCCCGGGGGGCGCGGGAAACACCATATATTTT
TRBV28	.	TRBJ2-1	TRBD1	CASTPGRGPYEQFF	TGTGCCAGCACTCCCGGCAGGGGGCCGTATGAGCAGTTCTTC
TRBV27	.	TRBJ2-5	.	CASSLSAGWGETQYF	TGTGCCAGCAGTTTATCTGCAGGGTGGGGAGAGACCCAGTACTTC
TRBV29-1	.	TRBJ1-2	.	CSVGTGSHGYTF	TGCAGCGTTGGAACAGGCTCCCATGGCTACACCTTC
TRBV7-6	.	TRBJ1-4	.	CASSPSLGNEKLFF	TGTGCCAGCAGCCCTAGCCTGGGGAATGAAAAACTGTTTTTT